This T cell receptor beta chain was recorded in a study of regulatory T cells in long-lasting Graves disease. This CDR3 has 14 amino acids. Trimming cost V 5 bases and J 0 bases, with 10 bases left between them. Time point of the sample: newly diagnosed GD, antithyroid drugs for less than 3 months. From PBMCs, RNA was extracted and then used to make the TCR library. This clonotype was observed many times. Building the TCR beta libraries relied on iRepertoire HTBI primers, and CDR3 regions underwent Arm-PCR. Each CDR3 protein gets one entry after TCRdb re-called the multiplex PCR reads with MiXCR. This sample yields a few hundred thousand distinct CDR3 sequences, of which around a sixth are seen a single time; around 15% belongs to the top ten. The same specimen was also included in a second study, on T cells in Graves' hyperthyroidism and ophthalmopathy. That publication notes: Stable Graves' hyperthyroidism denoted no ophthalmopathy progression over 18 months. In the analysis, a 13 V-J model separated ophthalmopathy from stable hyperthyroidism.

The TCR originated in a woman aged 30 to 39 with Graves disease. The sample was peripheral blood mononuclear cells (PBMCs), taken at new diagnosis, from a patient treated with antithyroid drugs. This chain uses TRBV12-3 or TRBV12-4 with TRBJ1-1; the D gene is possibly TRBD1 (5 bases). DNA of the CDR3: TGTGCCAGCAGTAAGGGACGGATGAACACTGAAGCTTTCTTT. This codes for CASSKGRMNTEAFF.